Sequencing of this TCR beta chain was carried out in a study of shared clonotypes between healthy human individuals. At the deep level, the assay was run. Generated by immunoSEQ multiplex PCR, the TCRdb table keeps only in-frame clones and is missing some. The sample yields some 550,000 clones, less than 98% seen once. This CDR3 is 14 amino acids long. Looked up from germline, CDR1 is SGHDT and CDR2 is YYEEEE. V was trimmed by 4 bases and J by 4 bases, leaving 14 bases between them. In the case of this clone: The antigen is undetermined.

Study-wide findings and caveats: A reduction in generation probabilities was seen for non-shared clonotypes relative to those shared by all four donors. Naive subsets tended to show greater estimated richness than memory subsets.

The chain is built from TRBV5-6 and TRBJ2-5; D possibly uses TRBD1 or TRBD2 (5 bases each). This clonotype was sampled from a woman in her twenties or thirties in good health. Sequenced: naive CD4+ T cells sorted from blood. This sample's subset: CD45RA+ positively selected. CDR3 in amino acids: CASSPSGAAETQYF. The CDR3 nucleotides read TGTGCCAGCAGCCCTTCCGGGGCAGCAGAGACCCAGTACTTC.